A selection of T cell receptor beta chains follows, all from one sample in a study of vaccination and CD4 T cells after COVID-19. These receptors are not linked to any known antigen. In TCRdb, the PCR reads were re-called with MiXCR into one record per CDR3 protein. The sample comprises about 17,000 distinct CDR3 sequences, approximately 54% of which are singletons, and roughly 11% rests with the top ten. The sequenced sample consisted of CD4+ T cells from blood, cultured in vitro. The source of these receptors is a human donor who had recovered from COVID-19. The CDR3 runs from the conserved cysteine through the conserved F or W. Each record gives: D gene, clone size, J gene, V gene, CDR3 protein, CDR3 DNA. The D gene is left open where the match is weak. Expanded clones get a size class; other rows say once, few or many, or leave the size out.

>.|few|TRBJ2-5|TRBV11-3
CASSLDGPRGYETQYF
TGTGCCAGCAGCTTAGATGGTCCCAGGGGATACGAGACCCAGTACTTC
>TRBD2|.|TRBJ2-1|TRBV10-3
CAISEIKRGGRSLEQFF
TGTGCCATCAGTGAGATAAAGCGGGGGGGCCGGTCGCTTGAGCAGTTCTTC
>TRBD1|medium-sized|TRBJ2-7|TRBV6-1
CASRPTGGSYEQYF
TGTGCCTCCCGTCCAACAGGGGGCTCCTACGAGCAGTACTTC
>TRBD1|.|TRBJ1-6|TRBV5-6
CASSLDRGRDESPLHF
TGTGCCAGCAGCTTGGACAGGGGGCGCGATGAATCACCCCTCCACTTT
>.|.|TRBJ1-4|TRBV19
CASSIDPQSVDKLFF
TGTGCCAGTAGTATAGATCCACAGTCAGTTGACAAACTGTTTTTT
>.|.|TRBJ2-1|TRBV20-1
CSSPHLKNSNEQFF
TGCAGTTCCCCTCATTTGAAGAATTCAAATGAGCAGTTCTTC
>.|.|TRBJ2-3|TRBV7-2
CASSTGYGTDTQYF
TGTGCCAGCAGCACGGGGTACGGCACAGATACGCAGTATTTT
>.|.|TRBJ2-3|TRBV20-1
CSAREAHDTQYF
TGCAGTGCTAGAGAGGCCCACGATACGCAGTATTTT
>.|.|TRBJ2-2|TRBV7-9
CASSFQAAGELFF
TGTGCCAGCAGCTTCCAGGCTGCCGGGGAGCTGTTTTTT
>TRBD2|.|TRBJ2-3|TRBV20-1
CSAGKLAGGPFGTDTQYF
TGCAGTGCCGGAAAACTAGCGGGGGGGCCCTTCGGCACAGATACGCAGTATTTT
>.|few|TRBJ1-6|TRBV7-8
CASSLAGPRTPLHF
TGTGCCAGCAGCTTAGCGGGGCCTAGGACACCCCTCCACTTT
>TRBD1|few|TRBJ2-3|TRBV14
CASSRGQGLTDTQYF
TGTGCCAGCAGCCGGGGACAGGGGCTGACAGATACGCAGTATTTT